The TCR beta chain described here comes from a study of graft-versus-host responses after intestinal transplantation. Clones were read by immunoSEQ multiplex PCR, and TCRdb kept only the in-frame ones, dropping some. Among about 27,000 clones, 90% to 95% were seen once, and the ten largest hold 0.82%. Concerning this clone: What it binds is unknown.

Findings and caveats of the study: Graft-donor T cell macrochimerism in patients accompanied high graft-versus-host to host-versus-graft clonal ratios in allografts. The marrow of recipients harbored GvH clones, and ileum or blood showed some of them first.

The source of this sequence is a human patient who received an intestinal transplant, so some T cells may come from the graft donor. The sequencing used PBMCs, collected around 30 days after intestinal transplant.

The CDR3 loop reads CASRARGTGEAFF. The CDR3, as DNA: TGTGCCAGCAGAGCCCGAGGGACCGGTGAAGCTTTCTTT. This sequence joins TRBV9 and TRBJ1-1; D is perhaps TRBD1 (5 bases). The CDR3 has 13 amino acids. V lost 5 bases and J 7 bases, leaving 15 bases between the germline ends. CDR1 is SGDLS and CDR2 is YYNGEE in the germline V gene.